This T cell receptor (beta chain) was captured in a study of control samples from healthy donors and cancer patients. The CDR3 extends over 13 amino acids. V lost 0 bases and J 6 bases, leaving 11 bases between the germline ends. Germline lookup yields CDR1 GTSNPN and CDR2 SVGIG (reference sequence). Sequenced by immunoSEQ multiplex PCR; TCRdb stores in-frame clones only, minus some. The sample lists 170,000 or so clones, 90% occurring once. Input material: blood. This chain links TRBV30 with TRBJ1-2; possible D gene TRBD1, 6 bases. This sequence was found in a woman in her 50s in good health. The CDR3 nucleotides read TGTGCCTGGAGTGTATACAGGGCAGATGGCTACACCTTC. Its protein product is CAWSVYRADGYTF.